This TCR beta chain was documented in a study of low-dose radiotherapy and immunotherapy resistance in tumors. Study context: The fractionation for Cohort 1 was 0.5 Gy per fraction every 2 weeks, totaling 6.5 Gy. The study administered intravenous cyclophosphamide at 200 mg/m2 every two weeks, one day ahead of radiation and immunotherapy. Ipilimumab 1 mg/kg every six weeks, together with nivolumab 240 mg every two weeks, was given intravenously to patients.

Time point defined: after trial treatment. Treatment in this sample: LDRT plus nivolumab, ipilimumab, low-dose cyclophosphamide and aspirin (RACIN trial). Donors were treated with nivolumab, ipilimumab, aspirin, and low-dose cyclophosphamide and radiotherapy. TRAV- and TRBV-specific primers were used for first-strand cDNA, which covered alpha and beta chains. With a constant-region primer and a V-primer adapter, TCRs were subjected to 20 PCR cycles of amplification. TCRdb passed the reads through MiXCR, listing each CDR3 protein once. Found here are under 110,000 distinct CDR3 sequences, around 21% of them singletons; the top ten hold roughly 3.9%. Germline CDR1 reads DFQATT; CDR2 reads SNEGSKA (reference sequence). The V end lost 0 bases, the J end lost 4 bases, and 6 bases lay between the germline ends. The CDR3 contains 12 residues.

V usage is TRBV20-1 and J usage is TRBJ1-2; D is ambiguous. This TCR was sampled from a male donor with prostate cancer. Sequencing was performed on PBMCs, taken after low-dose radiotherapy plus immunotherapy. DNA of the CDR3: TGCAGTGCTAGAGAGCCAGGCTATGGCTACACCTTC. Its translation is CSAREPGYGYTF.